This T cell receptor (beta chain) came from a study of T cells in Graves' hyperthyroidism and ophthalmopathy. RNA transcripts served as the template for amplifying TCR beta CDR3 regions. HTBI primers were the set used in a first-round RT-PCR of the TCR CDR3. TCRdb re-derived calls from the multiplex PCR reads in MiXCR, one entry per CDR3 protein. The data show 500,000 to 650,000 distinct CDR3 sequences, roughly 15% seen once. Looked up from germline, CDR1 is GTSNPN and CDR2 is SVGIG (reference sequence). The CDR3 consists of 17 residues. V dropped 3 bases and J dropped 2 bases, with 23 bases sitting between them.

V usage is TRBV30 and J usage is TRBJ2-7, with D possibly matching TRBD1 (6 bases). Material: blood. This TCR was sampled from a woman in her forties with Graves' hyperthyroidism. The CDR3 DNA reads TGTGCCTGGAGCGCTGGCCCCCAACAGGGAATCCCCTACGAGCAGTACTTC. Translating gives CAWSAGPQQGIPYEQYF.